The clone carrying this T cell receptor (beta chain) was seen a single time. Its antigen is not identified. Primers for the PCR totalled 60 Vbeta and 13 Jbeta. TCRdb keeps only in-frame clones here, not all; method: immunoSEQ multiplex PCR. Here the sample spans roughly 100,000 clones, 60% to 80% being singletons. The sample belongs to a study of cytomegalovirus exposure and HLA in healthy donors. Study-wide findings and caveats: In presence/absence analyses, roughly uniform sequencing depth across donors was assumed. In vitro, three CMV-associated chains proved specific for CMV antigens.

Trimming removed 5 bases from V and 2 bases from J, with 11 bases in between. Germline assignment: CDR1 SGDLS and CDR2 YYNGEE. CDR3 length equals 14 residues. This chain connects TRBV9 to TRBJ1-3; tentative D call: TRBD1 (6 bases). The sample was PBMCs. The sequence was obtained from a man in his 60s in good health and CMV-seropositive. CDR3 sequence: CASSLRGTGNTIYF. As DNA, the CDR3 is TGTGCCAGCAGTCTCAGGGGAACTGGAAACACCATATATTTT.